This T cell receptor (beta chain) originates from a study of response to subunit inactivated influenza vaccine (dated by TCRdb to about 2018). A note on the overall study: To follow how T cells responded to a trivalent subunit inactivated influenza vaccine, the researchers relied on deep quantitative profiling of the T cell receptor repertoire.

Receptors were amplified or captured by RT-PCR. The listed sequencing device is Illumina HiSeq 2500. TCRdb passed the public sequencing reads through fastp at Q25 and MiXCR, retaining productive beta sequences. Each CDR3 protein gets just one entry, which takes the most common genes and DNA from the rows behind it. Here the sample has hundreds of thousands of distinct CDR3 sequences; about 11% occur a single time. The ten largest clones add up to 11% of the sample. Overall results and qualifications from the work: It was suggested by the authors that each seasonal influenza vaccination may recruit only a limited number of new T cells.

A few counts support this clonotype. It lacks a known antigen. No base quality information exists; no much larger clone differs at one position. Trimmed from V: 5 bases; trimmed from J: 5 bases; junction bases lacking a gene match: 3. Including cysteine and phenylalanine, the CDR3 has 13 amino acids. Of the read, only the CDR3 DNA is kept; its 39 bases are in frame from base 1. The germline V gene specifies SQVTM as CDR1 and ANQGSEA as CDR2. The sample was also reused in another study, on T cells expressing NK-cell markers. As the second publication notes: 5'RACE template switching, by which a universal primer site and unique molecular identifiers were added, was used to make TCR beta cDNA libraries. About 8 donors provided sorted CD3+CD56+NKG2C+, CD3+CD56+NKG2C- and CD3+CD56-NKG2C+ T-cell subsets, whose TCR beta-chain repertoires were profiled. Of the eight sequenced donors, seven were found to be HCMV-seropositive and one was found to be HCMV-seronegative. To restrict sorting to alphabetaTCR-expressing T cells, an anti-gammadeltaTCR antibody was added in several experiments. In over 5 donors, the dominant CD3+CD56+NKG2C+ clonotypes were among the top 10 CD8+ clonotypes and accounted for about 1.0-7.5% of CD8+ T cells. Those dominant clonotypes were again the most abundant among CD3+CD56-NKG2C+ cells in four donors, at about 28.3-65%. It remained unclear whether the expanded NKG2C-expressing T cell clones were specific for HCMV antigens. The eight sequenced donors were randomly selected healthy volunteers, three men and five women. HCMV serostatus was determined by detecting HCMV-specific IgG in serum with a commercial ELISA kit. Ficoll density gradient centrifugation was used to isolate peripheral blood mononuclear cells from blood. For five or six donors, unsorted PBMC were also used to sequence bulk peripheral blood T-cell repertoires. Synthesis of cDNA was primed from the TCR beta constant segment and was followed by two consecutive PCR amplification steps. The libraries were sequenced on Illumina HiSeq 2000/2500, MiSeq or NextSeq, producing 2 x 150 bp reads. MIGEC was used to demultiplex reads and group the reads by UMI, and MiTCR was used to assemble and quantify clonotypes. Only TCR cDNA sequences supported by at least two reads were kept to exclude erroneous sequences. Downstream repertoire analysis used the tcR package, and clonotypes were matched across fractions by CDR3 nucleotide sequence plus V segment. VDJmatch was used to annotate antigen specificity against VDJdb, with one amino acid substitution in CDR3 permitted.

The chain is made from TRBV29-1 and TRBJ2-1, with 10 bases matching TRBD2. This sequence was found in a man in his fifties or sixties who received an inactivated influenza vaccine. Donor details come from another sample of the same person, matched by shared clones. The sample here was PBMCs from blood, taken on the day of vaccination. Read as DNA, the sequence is TGCAGCGTTCAGCGGGGGGGAAACAATGAGCAGTTCTTC. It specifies CSVQRGGNNEQFF.